The rows below give T cell receptor beta chains drawn from one sample of a study of cytomegalovirus exposure and HLA in healthy donors. Generated by immunoSEQ multiplex PCR, the TCRdb table keeps only in-frame clones and is missing some. Found here are under 200,000 clones, about 73% of them singletons; the top ten hold approximately 3.1%. Sample: PBMCs. The receptors were sampled from a woman in her forties in good health and CMV-seronegative. The CDR3 runs from the conserved cysteine through the conserved F or W. D genes are given only for firm matches. Clone size is shown for a subset of rows, as once, few, many or a class of expanded clone.

J gene | clone size | V gene | D gene | CDR3 protein | CDR3 DNA
TRBJ2-7 | few | TRBV5-1 | TRBD1 | CASSLGTGDEAYEQYF | TGCGCCAGCAGCCTCGGGACAGGGGATGAAGCCTACGAGCAGTACTTC
TRBJ1-1 | few | TRBV4-1 | NA | CASSQAVYTEAFF | TGCGCCAGCAGCCAAGCGGTTTACACTGAAGCTTTCTTT
TRBJ2-2 | NA | TRBV7-8 | TRBD2 | CASSLVSGRGGNTGELFF | TGTGCCAGCAGCTTAGTTTCTGGGCGGGGGGGGAACACCGGGGAGCTGTTTTTT
TRBJ1-1 | NA | TRBV5-1 | NA | CASSLGWGDTEAFF | TGCGCCAGCAGCTTGGGGTGGGGGGACACTGAAGCTTTCTTT
TRBJ1-2 | NA | TRBV29-1 | TRBD1 | CSATDRVYGYTF | TGCAGCGCAACGGACAGGGTCTATGGCTACACCTTC
TRBJ1-1 | NA | TRBV21-1 | NA | CASREGGDDTEAFF | TGTGCCAGCAGAGAAGGGGGCGACGACACTGAAGCTTTCTTT
TRBJ2-3 | NA | TRBV19 | NA | CASRLSSAGTDTQYF | TGTGCCAGTAGGCTCTCTAGCGCTGGCACAGATACGCAGTATTTT
TRBJ2-7 | NA | TRBV4-2 | TRBD2 | CASSPRYSGELYEQYF | TGTGCCAGCAGCCCTCGATATAGCGGGGAATTGTACGAGCAGTACTTC
TRBJ2-2 | NA | TRBV27 | TRBD1 | CASSRDRGYTGELFF | TGTGCCAGCAGCCGGGACAGGGGGTACACCGGGGAGCTGTTTTTT
TRBJ1-2 | NA | TRBV5-4 | TRBD1 | CASSPGQGRFYYGYTF | TGTGCCAGCAGCCCGGGACAGGGGCGATTTTACTATGGCTACACCTTC
TRBJ1-2 | NA | TRBV6-5 | NA | CASRGGDEANYGYTF | TGTGCCAGCAGAGGGGGAGACGAAGCTAACTATGGCTACACCTTC
TRBJ1-5 | once | TRBV19 | NA | CASGTGQLNQPQHF | TGTGCCAGTGGTACTGGACAGCTCAATCAGCCCCAGCATTTT
TRBJ2-5 | once | TRBV6-6 | NA | CASSYSGQRSQETQYF | TGTGCCAGCAGTTACTCCGGCCAGCGGTCTCAAGAGACCCAGTACTTC
TRBJ2-2 | NA | TRBV9 | TRBD1 | CASSVTGALMNTGELFF | TGTGCCAGCAGCGTAACAGGGGCCTTAATGAACACCGGGGAGCTGTTTTTT
TRBJ1-5 | NA | TRBV19 | NA | CASLPGATQPQHF | TGTGCCAGTCTTCCAGGGGCGACTCAGCCCCAGCATTTT
TRBJ1-2 | few | TRBV6-6 | NA | CASSPGSSGYTF | TGTGCCAGCAGTCCGGGATCTTCGGGCTACACCTTC
TRBJ2-3 | few | TRBV7-7 | TRBD2 | CASSSIAGEPSTDTQYF | TGTGCCAGCAGCTCGATAGCGGGGGAGCCTAGCACAGATACGCAGTATTTT
TRBJ2-3 | NA | TRBV9 | TRBD1 | CASSGRTGRLDTQYF | TGTGCCAGCAGCGGAAGGACAGGGAGGTTAGATACGCAGTATTTT
TRBJ1-6 | NA | TRBV21-1 | NA | CASSKDLALWVRAENSPLHF | TGTGCCAGCAGCAAAGATTTAGCCCTCTGGGTCAGGGCCGAAAATTCACCCCTCCACTTT
TRBJ1-3 | NA | TRBV18 | NA | CASSPQKQLSGNTIYF | TGTGCCAGCTCACCACAGAAACAGCTCTCTGGAAACACCATATATTTT
TRBJ2-5 | NA | TRBV2 | TRBD1 | CASRVTGSAFETQYF | TGTGCCAGCAGAGTGACAGGGAGCGCATTCGAGACCCAGTACTTC
TRBJ2-1 | NA | TRBV11-2 | TRBD2 | CASSGYGTRGDEQFF | TGTGCCAGCAGCGGTTACGGGACTAGAGGTGATGAGCAGTTCTTC
TRBJ2-7 | NA | TRBV2 | TRBD2 | CASRGGLAAYEQYF | TGTGCCAGCAGGGGAGGACTAGCGGCCTACGAGCAGTACTTC
TRBJ1-1 | NA | TRBV5-4 | NA | CASSTGQNTEAFF | TGTGCCAGCAGCACGGGACAGAACACTGAAGCTTTCTTT
TRBJ2-7 | many | TRBV4-1 | TRBD1 | CASSPTQGEYREQYF | TGCGCCAGCAGCCCGACGCAGGGGGAATACCGGGAGCAGTACTTC
TRBJ2-7 | NA | TRBV28 | TRBD1 | CASSTPGGVYEQYF | TGTGCCAGCAGTACTCCAGGGGGCGTTTACGAGCAGTACTTC
TRBJ2-1 | NA | TRBV14 | NA | CASSLRQELSWNEQFF | TGTGCCAGCAGCCTTCGACAGGAACTAAGTTGGAATGAGCAGTTCTTC
TRBJ2-7 | NA | TRBV11-2 | NA | CASSLNSPYEQYF | TGTGCCAGCAGCTTAAATAGTCCCTACGAGCAGTACTTC
TRBJ1-3 | few | TRBV28 | NA | CASRAGADSSGNTIYF | TGTGCCAGCAGGGCTGGGGCAGACTCCTCTGGAAACACCATATATTTT
TRBJ1-2 | NA | TRBV11-2 | NA | CASSSPREHVYGYTF | TGTGCCAGCAGCTCACCCCGGGAACATGTATATGGCTACACCTTC
TRBJ2-7 | NA | TRBV14 | TRBD1 | CASSRTGRLDYGEQYF | TGTGCCAGCAGCCGGACAGGACGGCTAGATTACGGCGAGCAGTACTTC
TRBJ1-6 | NA | TRBV5-6 | NA | CASSLGSPRNSPLHF | TGTGCCAGCAGCCTCGGGTCTCCCCGGAATTCACCCCTCCACTTT
TRBJ1-3 | NA | TRBV7-2 | NA | CASRKGFGNTIYF | TGTGCCAGCAGGAAGGGGTTTGGAAACACCATATATTTT
TRBJ2-7 | NA | TRBV4-2 | NA | CASSRRLRDSTSYEQYF | TGTGCCAGCAGCCGGCGGCTCCGGGACTCGACATCCTACGAGCAGTACTTC
TRBJ2-5 | few | TRBV5-8 | TRBD2 | CASSFGGTSLQTQYF | TGTGCCAGCAGCTTTGGTGGGACTAGCTTGCAGACCCAGTACTTC
TRBJ1-1 | NA | TRBV5-1 | NA | CASSSDRRAFF | TGCGCCAGCAGCAGTGACAGGCGTGCTTTCTTT
TRBJ1-1 | NA | TRBV10-3 | TRBD1 | CAISESAQGATEAFF | TGTGCCATCAGTGAGTCAGCGCAGGGGGCCACTGAAGCTTTCTTT
TRBJ1-2 | NA | TRBV14 | NA | CASSQDSPGRTGGYTF | TGTGCCAGCAGCCAAGATTCTCCGGGCCGGACTGGCGGCTACACCTTC
TRBJ2-5 | NA | TRBV18 | NA | CASSPAGETQYF | TGTGCCAGCTCACCCGCGGGAGAGACCCAGTACTTC
TRBJ2-1 | NA | TRBV27 | TRBD1 | CASGRQGGYNEQFF | TGTGCCAGCGGACGACAGGGGGGCTACAATGAGCAGTTCTTC
TRBJ1-2 | NA | TRBV25-1 | TRBD1 | CASSEGTGIWDGYTF | TGTGCCAGCAGTGAGGGGACAGGGATCTGGGATGGCTACACCTTC
TRBJ1-1 | NA | TRBV6-5 | NA | CASYRSNTEAFF | TGTGCCAGCTACAGGTCGAACACTGAAGCTTTCTTT